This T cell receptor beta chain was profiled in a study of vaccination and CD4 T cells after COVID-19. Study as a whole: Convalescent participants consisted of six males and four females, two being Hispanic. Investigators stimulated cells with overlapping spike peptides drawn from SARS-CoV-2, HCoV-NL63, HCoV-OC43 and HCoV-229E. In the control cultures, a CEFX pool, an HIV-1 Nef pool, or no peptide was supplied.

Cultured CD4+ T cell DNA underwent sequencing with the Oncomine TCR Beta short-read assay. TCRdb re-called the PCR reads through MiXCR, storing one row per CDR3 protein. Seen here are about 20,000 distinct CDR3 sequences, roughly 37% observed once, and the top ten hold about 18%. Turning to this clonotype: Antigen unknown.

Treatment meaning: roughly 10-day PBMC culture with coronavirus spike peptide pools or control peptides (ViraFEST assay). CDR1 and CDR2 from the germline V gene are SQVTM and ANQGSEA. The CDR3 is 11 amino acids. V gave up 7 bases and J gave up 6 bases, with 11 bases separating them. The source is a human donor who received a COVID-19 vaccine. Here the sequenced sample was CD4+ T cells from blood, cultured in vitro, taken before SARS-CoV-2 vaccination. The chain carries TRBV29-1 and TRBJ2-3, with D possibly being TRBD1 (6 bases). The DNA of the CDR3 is TGCAGCGGACGACAGGTCGATACGCAGTATTTT. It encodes CSGRQVDTQYF.